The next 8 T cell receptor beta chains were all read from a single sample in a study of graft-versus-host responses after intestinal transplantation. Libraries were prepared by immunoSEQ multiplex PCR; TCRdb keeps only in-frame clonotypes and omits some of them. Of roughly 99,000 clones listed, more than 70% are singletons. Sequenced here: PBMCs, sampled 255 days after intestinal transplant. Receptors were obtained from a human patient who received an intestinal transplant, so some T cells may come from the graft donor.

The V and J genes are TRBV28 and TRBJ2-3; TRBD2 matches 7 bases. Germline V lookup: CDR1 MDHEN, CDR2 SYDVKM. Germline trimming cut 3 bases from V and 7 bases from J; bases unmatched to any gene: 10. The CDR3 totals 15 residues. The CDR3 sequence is CASSLGGGNENTQYF. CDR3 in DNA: TGTGCCAGCAGTTTGGGCGGGGGTAATGAAAATACGCAGTATTTT. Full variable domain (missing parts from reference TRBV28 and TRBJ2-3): DVKVTQSSRYLVKRTGEKVFLECVQDMDHENMFWYRQDPGLGLRLIYFSYDVKMKEKGDIPEGYSVSREKKERFSLILESASTNQTSMYLCASSLGGGNENTQYFGPGTRLTVL.

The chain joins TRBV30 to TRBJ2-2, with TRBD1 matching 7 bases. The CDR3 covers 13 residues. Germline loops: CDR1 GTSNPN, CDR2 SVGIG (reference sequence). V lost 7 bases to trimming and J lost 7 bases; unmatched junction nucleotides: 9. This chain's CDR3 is CAYATGFGGELFF. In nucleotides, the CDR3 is TGTGCCTACGCGACAGGGTTCGGCGGGGAGCTGTTTTTT.

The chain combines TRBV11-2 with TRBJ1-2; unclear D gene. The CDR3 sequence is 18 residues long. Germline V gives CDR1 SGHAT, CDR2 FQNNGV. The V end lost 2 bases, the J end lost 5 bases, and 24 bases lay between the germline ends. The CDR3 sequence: CASSLRDWAAEPQYGYTF. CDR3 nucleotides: TGTGCCAGCAGCTTACGTGATTGGGCAGCTGAACCTCAATATGGCTACACCTTC.

CDR3 in amino acids: CATSSTPGTVDYEQYF. The DNA for the CDR3 is TGTGCCACCAGCAGTACCCCCGGGACAGTAGACTACGAGCAGTACTTC. The V call is TRBV15, the J call TRBJ2-7, with TRBD1 identical over 7 bases. The CDR3 sequence is 16 residues long. The V segment lost 3 bases and the J segment 3 bases; nucleotides outside the gene matches: 11. Germline lookup yields CDR1 LNHNV and CDR2 YYDKDF (reference sequence).

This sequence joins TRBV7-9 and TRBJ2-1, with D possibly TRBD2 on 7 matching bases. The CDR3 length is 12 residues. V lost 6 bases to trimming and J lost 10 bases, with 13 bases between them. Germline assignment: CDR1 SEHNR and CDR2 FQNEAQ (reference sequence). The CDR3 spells CASSRGAQEQFF. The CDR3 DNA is TGTGCCAGCAGTCGGGGGGCGCAGGAGCAGTTCTTC.

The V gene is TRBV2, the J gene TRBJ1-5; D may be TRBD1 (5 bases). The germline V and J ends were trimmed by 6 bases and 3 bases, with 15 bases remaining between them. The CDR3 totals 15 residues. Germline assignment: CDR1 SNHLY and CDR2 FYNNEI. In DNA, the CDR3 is TGTGCCAGCAGAGGCAGCAGCGGGACCAATCAGCCCCAGCATTTT. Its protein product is CASRGSSGTNQPQHF. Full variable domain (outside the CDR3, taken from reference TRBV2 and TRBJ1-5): EPEVTQTPSHQVTQMGQEVILRCVPISNHLYFYWYRQILGQKVEFLVSFYNNEISEKSEIFDDQFSVERPDGSNFTLKIRSTKLEDSAMYFCASRGSSGTNQPQHFGDGTRLSIL.

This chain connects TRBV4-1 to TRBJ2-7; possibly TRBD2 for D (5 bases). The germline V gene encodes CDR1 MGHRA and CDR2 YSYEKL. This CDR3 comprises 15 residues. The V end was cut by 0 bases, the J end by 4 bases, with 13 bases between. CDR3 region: CASSQDPGSRYEQYF. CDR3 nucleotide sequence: TGCGCCAGCAGCCAAGATCCGGGGTCTAGGTACGAGCAGTACTTC.

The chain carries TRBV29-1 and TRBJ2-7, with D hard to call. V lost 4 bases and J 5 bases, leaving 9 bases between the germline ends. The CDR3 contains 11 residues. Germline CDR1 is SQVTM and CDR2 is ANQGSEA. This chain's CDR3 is CSVVGFNEQYF. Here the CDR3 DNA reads TGCAGCGTTGTCGGGTTCAACGAGCAGTACTTC.